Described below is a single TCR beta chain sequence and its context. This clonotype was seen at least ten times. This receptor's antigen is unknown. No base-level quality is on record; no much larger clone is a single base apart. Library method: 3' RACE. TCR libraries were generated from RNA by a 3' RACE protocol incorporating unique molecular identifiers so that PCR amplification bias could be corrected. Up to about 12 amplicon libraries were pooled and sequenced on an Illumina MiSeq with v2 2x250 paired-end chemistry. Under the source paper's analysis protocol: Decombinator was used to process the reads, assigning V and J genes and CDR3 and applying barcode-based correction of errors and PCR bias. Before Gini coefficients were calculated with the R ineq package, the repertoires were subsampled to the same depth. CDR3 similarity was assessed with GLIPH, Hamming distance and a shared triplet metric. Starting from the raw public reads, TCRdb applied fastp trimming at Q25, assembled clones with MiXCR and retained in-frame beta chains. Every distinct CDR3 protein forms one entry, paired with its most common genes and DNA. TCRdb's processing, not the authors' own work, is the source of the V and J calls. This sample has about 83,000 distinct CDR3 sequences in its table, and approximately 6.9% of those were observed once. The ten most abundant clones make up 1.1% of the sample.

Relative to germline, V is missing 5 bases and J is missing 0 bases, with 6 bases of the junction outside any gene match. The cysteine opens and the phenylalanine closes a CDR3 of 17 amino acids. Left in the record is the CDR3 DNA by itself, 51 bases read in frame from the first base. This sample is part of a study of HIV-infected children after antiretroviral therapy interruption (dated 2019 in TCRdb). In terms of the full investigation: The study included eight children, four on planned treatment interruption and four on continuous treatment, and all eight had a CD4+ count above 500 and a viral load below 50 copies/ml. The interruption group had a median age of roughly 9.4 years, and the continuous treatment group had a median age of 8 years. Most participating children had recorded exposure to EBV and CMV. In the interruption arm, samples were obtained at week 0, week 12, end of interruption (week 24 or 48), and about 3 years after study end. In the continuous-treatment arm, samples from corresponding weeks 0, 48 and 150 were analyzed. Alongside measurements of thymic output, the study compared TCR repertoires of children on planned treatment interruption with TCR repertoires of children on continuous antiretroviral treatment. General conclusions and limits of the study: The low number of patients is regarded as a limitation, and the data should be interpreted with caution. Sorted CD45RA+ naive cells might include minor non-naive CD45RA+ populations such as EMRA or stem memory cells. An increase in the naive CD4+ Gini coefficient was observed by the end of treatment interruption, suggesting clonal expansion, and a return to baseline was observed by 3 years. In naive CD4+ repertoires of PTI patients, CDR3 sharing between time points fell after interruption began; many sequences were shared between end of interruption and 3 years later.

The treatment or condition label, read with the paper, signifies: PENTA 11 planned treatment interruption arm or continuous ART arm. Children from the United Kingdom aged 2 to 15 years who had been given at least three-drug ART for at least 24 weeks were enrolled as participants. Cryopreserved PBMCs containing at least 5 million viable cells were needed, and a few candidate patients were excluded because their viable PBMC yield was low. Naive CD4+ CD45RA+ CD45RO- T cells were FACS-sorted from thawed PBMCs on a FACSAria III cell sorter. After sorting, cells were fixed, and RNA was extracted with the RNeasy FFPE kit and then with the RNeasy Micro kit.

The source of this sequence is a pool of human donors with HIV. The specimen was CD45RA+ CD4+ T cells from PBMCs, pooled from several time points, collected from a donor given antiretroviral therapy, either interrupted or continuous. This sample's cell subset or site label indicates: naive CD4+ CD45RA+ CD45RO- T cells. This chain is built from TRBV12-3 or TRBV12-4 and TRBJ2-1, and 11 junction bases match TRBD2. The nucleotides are TGTGCCAGCAGTACTATAGCGGGAGGGAGCTCCTACAATGAGCAGTTCTTC. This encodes CASSTIAGGSSYNEQFF.